A selection of T cell receptor beta chains follows, all from one sample in a study of cytomegalovirus exposure and HLA in healthy donors. Measured with immunoSEQ multiplex PCR; TCRdb has only the in-frame clones, and not every one. The sample contains about 120,000 clones, approximately 87% of which appear only once. Sample: PBMCs. These receptors were obtained from a woman aged 18-29 years in good health and CMV-seropositive. Both conserved end residues are part of each CDR3. D genes are given only for firm matches. Some rows mark clone size as missing; the rest say once, few, many or name a class of expanded clone.

TRBV9	TRBJ1-1	TRBD1	NA	CASSPRTGGVGTEAFF	TGTGCCAGCAGCCCGCGGACAGGGGGCGTAGGCACTGAAGCTTTCTTT
TRBV9	TRBJ2-3	NA	NA	CASSEAGGTQYF	TGTGCCAGCAGCGAGGCGGGCGGTACGCAGTATTTT
TRBV25-1	TRBJ2-3	NA	NA	CASSVEVAWNGTQYF	TGTGCCAGCAGTGTAGAGGTAGCCTGGAATGGTACGCAGTATTTT
TRBV5-4	TRBJ2-1	TRBD1	NA	CASSLGDRPSYNEQFF	TGTGCCAGCAGCTTGGGGGACAGGCCATCCTACAATGAGCAGTTCTTC
TRBV7-9	TRBJ1-1	NA	NA	CATFRGGAAEAFF	TGTGCCACTTTTAGGGGGGGCGCGGCTGAAGCTTTCTTT
TRBV9	TRBJ1-1	NA	NA	CASSTWGEGTEAFF	TGTGCCAGCAGCACCTGGGGGGAGGGTACTGAAGCTTTCTTT
TRBV7-8	TRBJ1-6	TRBD1	few	CASGTGVNSPLHF	TGTGCCAGCGGGACAGGGGTTAATTCACCCCTCCACTTT
TRBV9	TRBJ2-1	NA	NA	CASSVVAESSYNEQFF	TGTGCCAGCAGCGTAGTCGCGGAAAGCTCCTACAATGAGCAGTTCTTC
TRBV5-6	TRBJ1-2	NA	NA	CASSLEGADNYGYTF	TGTGCCAGCAGCCTGGAAGGGGCAGATAACTATGGCTACACCTTC
TRBV5-1	TRBJ1-2	TRBD1	NA	CASSLAGTGGEGYTF	TGCGCCAGCAGCTTGGCTGGGACAGGGGGCGAAGGCTACACCTTC
TRBV11-3	TRBJ2-2	TRBD2	NA	CASSLIGGSTGELFF	TGTGCCAGCAGCTTAATCGGGGGGAGCACCGGGGAGCTGTTTTTT
TRBV4-2	TRBJ1-5	TRBD1	NA	CASSQTGDYSNQPQHF	TGTGCCAGCAGCCAAACAGGGGATTATAGCAATCAGCCCCAGCATTTT
TRBV6-1	TRBJ1-2	NA	NA	CASSEGSRVYGYTF	TGTGCCAGCAGTGAAGGGAGCCGAGTTTATGGCTACACCTTC
TRBV29-1	TRBJ1-1	TRBD1	NA	CSVAAGGGNTEAFF	TGCAGCGTCGCCGCAGGGGGAGGTAACACTGAAGCTTTCTTT
TRBV6-6	TRBJ2-1	NA	NA	CASSYSALEDNEQFF	TGTGCCAGCAGTTACTCGGCACTGGAGGACAATGAGCAGTTCTTC
TRBV27	TRBJ1-5	NA	NA	CASSFGGGFNQPQHF	TGTGCCAGCAGTTTTGGTGGCGGGTTCAATCAGCCCCAGCATTTT
TRBV4-1	TRBJ2-1	NA	NA	CASSTTTGLTYNEQFF	TGCGCCAGCAGCACCACAACAGGGCTAACCTACAATGAGCAGTTCTTC
TRBV27	TRBJ2-7	TRBD2	NA	CASSPGFGTSVSYEQYF	TGTGCCAGCAGTCCGGGGTTTGGGACTAGCGTAAGCTACGAGCAGTACTTC
TRBV15	TRBJ2-1	NA	NA	CATSRGGGRSYNEQFF	TGTGCCACCAGCAGAGGAGGCGGTCGCTCCTACAATGAGCAGTTCTTC
TRBV30	TRBJ2-7	TRBD1	NA	CAWGPGQGAHEQYF	TGTGCCTGGGGCCCGGGACAGGGGGCCCACGAGCAGTACTTC
TRBV25-1	TRBJ1-3	NA	NA	CASSEWGGDSGNTIYF	TGTGCCAGCAGTGAATGGGGCGGAGACTCTGGAAACACCATATATTTT
TRBV28	TRBJ2-2	TRBD2	few	CASWTSGRGAAGELFF	TGTGCCAGCTGGACTAGCGGGAGAGGTGCGGCCGGGGAGCTGTTTTTT
TRBV6-1	TRBJ1-1	NA	NA	CASSESRTAEAFF	TGTGCCAGCAGTGAATCACGGACAGCTGAAGCTTTCTTT
TRBV5-8	TRBJ2-5	NA	NA	CASSSQETQYF	TGTGCCAGCAGCTCGCAAGAGACCCAGTACTTC
TRBV10-3	TRBJ1-1	TRBD1	NA	CAISALQGAGTEAFF	TGTGCCATCAGTGCGTTACAGGGGGCTGGCACTGAAGCTTTCTTT